The 12 T cell receptor beta chains below were found in one sample sequenced in a study of radiation and T cells in renal cell carcinoma. Using immunoSEQ multiplex PCR, the repertoire was profiled, and TCRdb retains in-frame clones only, with some absent. The sample gives 130,000 or so clones, 88% of which show up once; more than 10% is in the top ten. The time point here: baseline pretreatment blood. Specified treatment: 15 Gy SBRT to primary tumor, nephrectomy 4 weeks later. The sequences come from blood, collected from a patient whose treatment included radiotherapy and nephrectomy. Every receptor here comes from a woman between 50 and 59 years old with renal cell carcinoma.

V is TRBV15 and J is TRBJ1-1, with D hard to call. The CDR3 consists of 14 residues. V shed 7 bases and J shed 0 bases, with 12 bases lying between them. Germline CDR1 and CDR2: LNHNV and YYDKDF (reference sequence). This CDR3 reads CATKRERMNTEAFF. The CDR3 region has the DNA TGTGCCACCAAGCGGGAGCGCATGAACACTGAAGCTTTCTTT.

This chain links TRBV7-3 with TRBJ2-1; 8 bases are a match to TRBD2. The CDR3 loop spans 16 amino acids. The V segment lost 0 bases and the J segment 2 bases; nucleotides outside the gene matches: 3. Germline V gene data show CDR1 as SGHTA and CDR2 as FQGTGA. CDR3 bases: TGTGCCAGCAGCTTAACAAGAGCGGGGGCCTACAATGAGCAGTTCTTC. Translated: CASSLTRAGAYNEQFF.

V and J are TRBV19 and TRBJ1-6; 7 bases align to TRBD1. V was clipped by 6 bases and J by 8 bases; unmatched bases: 4. The CDR3 has 13 amino acids. Germline V gene data show CDR1 as LNHDA and CDR2 as SQIVND (reference sequence). In DNA, the CDR3 is TGTGCCAGTAGCACAGGGGTGGATTCACCCCTCCACTTT. Translation: CASSTGVDSPLHF. Based on the CDR3 plus reference TRBV19 and TRBJ1-6, the full variable domain is DGGITQSPKYLFRKEGQNVTLSCEQNLNHDAMYWYRQDPGQGLRLIYYSQIVNDFQKGDIAEGYSVSREKKESFPLTVTSAQKNPTAFYLCASSTGVDSPLHFGNGTRLTVT.

This clone has just one count. The V call is TRBV4-2, the J call TRBJ1-1; tentatively, D is TRBD1 (6 bases). V gave up 2 bases and J gave up 1 base, with 14 bases separating them. Germline V gene lookup returns CDR1 LGHNA and CDR2 YNFKEQ. This CDR3 is 16 amino acids long. CDR3 amino acids: CASSQLMRGENTEAFF. For the CDR3, the DNA is TGTGCCAGCAGCCAATTAATGAGGGGGGAGAACACTGAAGCTTTCTTT.

This clone was detected only a few times. The chain recombines TRBV5-1 with TRBJ1-1; possible D gene TRBD1, 6 bases. This CDR3 has 13 amino acids. V was shortened by 7 bases and J by 1 base, with 11 bases between the two germline ends. In germline, CDR1 is SGHRS, CDR2 YFSETQ. This chain's CDR3 is CASHYRENTEAFF. The DNA for the CDR3 is TGCGCCAGCCATTACAGGGAGAACACTGAAGCTTTCTTT.

This clone has more than one count but fewer than ten. The chain has TRBV30 and TRBJ1-5; 9 nucleotides align to TRBD1. V trimming: 3 bases; J trimming: 4 bases; junction bases outside the gene matches: 4. CDR3 length: 14 amino acids. Germline V lookup: CDR1 GTSNPN, CDR2 SVGIG (reference sequence). The CDR3 protein is CAWSGQGYNQPQHF. CDR3 nucleotides: TGTGCCTGGAGCGGACAGGGGTATAATCAGCCCCAGCATTTT.

This clone is a singleton in its sample. The chain combines TRBV18 with TRBJ2-7; 10 bases match TRBD1. V was clipped by 3 bases and J by 5 bases; unmatched bases: 7. The CDR3 length is 15 residues. Germline V CDR1 and CDR2: KGHSH, LQKENI. The CDR3 region is CASSPQGQGFDEQYF. DNA for the CDR3: TGTGCCAGCTCACCGCAGGGACAGGGGTTCGACGAGCAGTACTTC. Full variable domain (missing parts from reference TRBV18 and TRBJ2-7): NAGVMQNPRHLVRRRGQEARLRCSPMKGHSHVYWYRQLPEEGLKFMVYLQKENIIDESGMPKERFSAEFPKEGPSILRIQQVVRGDSAAYFCASSPQGQGFDEQYFGPGTRLTVT.

The chain uses TRBV7-6 and TRBJ2-5; 9 bases are shared with TRBD2. The J segment lost 2 bases and the V segment lost 8 bases, leaving 12 bases of the junction unmatched. The CDR3 has 16 residues. Germline V gene sequence: CDR1 SGHVS, CDR2 FNYEAQ. This CDR3 is CASVLGASGEQETQYF. The CDR3 DNA follows: TGTGCCAGCGTATTAGGTGCTAGCGGGGAGCAAGAGACCCAGTACTTC.

This clone has only a few counts. V gene TRBV19 combines with J gene TRBJ1-5; D possibly corresponds to TRBD1 (5 bases). The V gene lost 1 base and the J gene lost 3 bases, with 10 bases spanning the gap. Germline CDR1 and CDR2: LNHDA and SQIVND (reference sequence). The CDR3 loop spans 15 amino acids. For the CDR3, the DNA is TGTGCCAGTAGTATAGGGAGACAGCCCAATCAGCCCCAGCATTTT. This sequence encodes CASSIGRQPNQPQHF.

The V call is TRBV7-2, the J call TRBJ1-6, with a possible D match to TRBD1 (6 bases). The CDR3 runs 18 residues. The germline V gene encodes CDR1 SGHTA and CDR2 FQGNSA. V was clipped by 2 bases and J by 2 bases, with 16 bases between them. CDR3 nucleotides: TGTGCCAGCAGCTTACCGGGGGGCAGGAGTCCCTATAATTCACCCCTCCACTTT. As protein: CASSLPGGRSPYNSPLHF.

V is TRBV6-6 and J is TRBJ1-1; a weak D match, TRBD1 (6 bases). Germline CDR1 MNHNY, CDR2 SVGAGI (reference sequence). Trimming removed 3 bases from V and 3 bases from J, with 17 bases in between. The CDR3 is 16 residues long. CDR3 sequence reads: CASSYQAGVGYTEAFF. CDR3 nucleotide sequence: TGTGCCAGCAGTTATCAAGCAGGGGTCGGGTACACTGAAGCTTTCTTT.

The chain combines TRBV4-1 with TRBJ2-7; D ambiguous. Germline loops: CDR1 MGHRA, CDR2 YSYEKL. The CDR3 loop spans 14 amino acids. Trimming took 1 base from V and 2 from J, leaving 9 bases between them. The CDR3, as DNA: TGCGCCAGCAGCCAAGGGGAAGGCACCTACGAGCAGTACTTC. Protein: CASSQGEGTYEQYF.